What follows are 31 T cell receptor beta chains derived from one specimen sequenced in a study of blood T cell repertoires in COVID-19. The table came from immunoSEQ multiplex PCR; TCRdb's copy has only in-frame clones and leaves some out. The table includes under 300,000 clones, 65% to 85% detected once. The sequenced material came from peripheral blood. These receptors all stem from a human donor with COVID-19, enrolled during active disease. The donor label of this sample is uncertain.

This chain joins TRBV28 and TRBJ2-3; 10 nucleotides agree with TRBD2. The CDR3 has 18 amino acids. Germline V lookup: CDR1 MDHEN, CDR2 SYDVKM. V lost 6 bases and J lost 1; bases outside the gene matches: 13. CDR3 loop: CASSTVQGLAVGTDTQYF. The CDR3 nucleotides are TGTGCCAGCAGCACCGTTCAAGGACTAGCGGTTGGCACAGATACGCAGTATTTT.

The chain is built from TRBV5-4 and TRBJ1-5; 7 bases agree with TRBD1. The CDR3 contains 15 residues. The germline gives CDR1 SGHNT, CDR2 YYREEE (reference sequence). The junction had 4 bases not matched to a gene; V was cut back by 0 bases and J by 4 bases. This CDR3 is CASSLGTGRNQPQHF. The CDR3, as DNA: TGTGCCAGCAGCTTGGGGACAGGTAGGAATCAGCCCCAGCATTTT. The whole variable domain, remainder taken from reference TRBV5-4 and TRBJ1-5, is ETGVTQSPTHLIKTRGQQVTLRCSSQSGHNTVSWYQQALGQGPQFIFQYYREEENGRGNFPPRFSGLQFPNYSSELNVNALELDDSALYLCASSLGTGRNQPQHFGDGTRLSIL.

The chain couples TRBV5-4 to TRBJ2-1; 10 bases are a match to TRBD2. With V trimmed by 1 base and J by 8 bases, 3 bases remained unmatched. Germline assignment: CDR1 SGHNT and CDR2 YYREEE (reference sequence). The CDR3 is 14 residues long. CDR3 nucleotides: TGTGCCAGCAGCTTGCCTAGCGGGAGTGATGAGCAGTTCTTC. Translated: CASSLPSGSDEQFF.

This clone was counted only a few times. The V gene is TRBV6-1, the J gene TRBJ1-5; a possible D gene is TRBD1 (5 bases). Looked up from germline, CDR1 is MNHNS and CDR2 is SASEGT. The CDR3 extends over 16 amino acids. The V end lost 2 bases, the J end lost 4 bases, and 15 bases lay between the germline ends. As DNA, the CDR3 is TGTGCCAGCAGTGAAATAAGGGGCGATTTGAATCAGCCCCAGCATTTT. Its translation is CASSEIRGDLNQPQHF.

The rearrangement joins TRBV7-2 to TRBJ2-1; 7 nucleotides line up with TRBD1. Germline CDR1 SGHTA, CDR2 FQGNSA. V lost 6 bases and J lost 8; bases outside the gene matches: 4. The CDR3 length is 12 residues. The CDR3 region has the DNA TGTGCCAGCAGGAACAGGGGCGATGAGCAGTTCTTC. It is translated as CASRNRGDEQFF.

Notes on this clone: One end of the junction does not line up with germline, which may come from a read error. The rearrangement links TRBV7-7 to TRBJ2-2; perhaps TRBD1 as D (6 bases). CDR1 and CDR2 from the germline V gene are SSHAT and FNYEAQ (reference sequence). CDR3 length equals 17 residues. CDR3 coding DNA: TGTGCTAGCAGCCCAAGCCTGGGGGCCTCGTATGGAGGGGAGCTGTTTTTT. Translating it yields CASSPSLGASYGGELFF.

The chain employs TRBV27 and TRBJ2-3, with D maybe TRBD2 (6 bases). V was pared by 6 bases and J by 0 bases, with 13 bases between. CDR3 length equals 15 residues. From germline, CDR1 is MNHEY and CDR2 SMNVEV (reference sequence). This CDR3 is CASRGGLPSTDTQYF. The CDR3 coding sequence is TGTGCCAGCAGAGGAGGGCTTCCTAGCACAGATACGCAGTATTTT.

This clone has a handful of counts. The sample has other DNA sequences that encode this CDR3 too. CDR3 nucleotide sequence: TGTGCCAGCAGTTACTCGAGGAATCAGCCCCAGCATTTT. Residues: CASSYSRNQPQHF. This chain connects TRBV6-5 to TRBJ1-5; D not certain. Per the germline V gene, CDR1 is MNHEY and CDR2 is SVGAGI. The CDR3 totals 13 residues. V lost 0 bases to trimming and J lost 4 bases, with 4 bases between them.

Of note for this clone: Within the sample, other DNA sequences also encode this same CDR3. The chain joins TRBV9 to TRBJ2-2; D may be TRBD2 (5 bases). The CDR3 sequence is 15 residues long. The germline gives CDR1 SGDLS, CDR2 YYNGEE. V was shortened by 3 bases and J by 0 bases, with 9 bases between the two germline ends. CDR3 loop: CASSEGLSNTGELFF. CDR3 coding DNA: TGTGCCAGCAGCGAAGGACTTTCGAACACCGGGGAGCTGTTTTTT. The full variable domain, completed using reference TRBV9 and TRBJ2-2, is DSGVTQTPKHLITATGQRVTLRCSPRSGDLSVYWYQQSLDQGLQFLIQYYNGEERAKGNILERFSAQQFPDLHSELNLSSLELGDSALYFCASSEGLSNTGELFFGEGSRLTVL.

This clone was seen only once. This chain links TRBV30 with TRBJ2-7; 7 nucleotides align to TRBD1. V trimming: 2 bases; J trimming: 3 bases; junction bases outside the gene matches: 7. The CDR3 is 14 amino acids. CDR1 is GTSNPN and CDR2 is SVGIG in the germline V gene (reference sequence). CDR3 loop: CAWSPGQSLYEQYF. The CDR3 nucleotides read TGTGCCTGGAGTCCGGGACAGAGCCTCTACGAGCAGTACTTC.

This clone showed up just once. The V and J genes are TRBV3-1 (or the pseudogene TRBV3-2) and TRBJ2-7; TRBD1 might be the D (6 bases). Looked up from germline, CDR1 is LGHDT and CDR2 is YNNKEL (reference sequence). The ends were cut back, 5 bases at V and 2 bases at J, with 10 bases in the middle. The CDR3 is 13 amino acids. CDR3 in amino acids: CASSKKGAYEQYF. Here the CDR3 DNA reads TGTGCCAGCAGCAAGAAGGGGGCCTACGAGCAGTACTTC.

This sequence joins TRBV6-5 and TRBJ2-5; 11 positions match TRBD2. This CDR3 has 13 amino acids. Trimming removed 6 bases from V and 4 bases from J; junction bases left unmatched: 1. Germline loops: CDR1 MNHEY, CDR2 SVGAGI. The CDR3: CASSGLAGETQYF. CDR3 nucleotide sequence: TGTGCCAGCAGCGGACTAGCGGGAGAGACCCAGTACTTC.

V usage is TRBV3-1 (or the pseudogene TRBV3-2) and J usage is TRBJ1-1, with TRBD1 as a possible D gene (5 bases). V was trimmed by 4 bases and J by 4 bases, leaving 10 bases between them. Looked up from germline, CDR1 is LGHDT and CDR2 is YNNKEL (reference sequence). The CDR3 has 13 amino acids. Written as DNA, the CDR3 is TGTGCCAGCAGCCCTCGGGGGGTCACTGAAGCTTTCTTT. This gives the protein CASSPRGVTEAFF.

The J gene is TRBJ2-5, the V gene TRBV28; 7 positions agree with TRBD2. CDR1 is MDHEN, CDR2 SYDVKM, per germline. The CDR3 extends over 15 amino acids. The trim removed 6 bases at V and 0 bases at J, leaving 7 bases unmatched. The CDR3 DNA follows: TGTGCCAGCAGCTCCCCCGGGGGGTACCAAGAGACCCAGTACTTC. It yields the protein CASSSPGGYQETQYF.

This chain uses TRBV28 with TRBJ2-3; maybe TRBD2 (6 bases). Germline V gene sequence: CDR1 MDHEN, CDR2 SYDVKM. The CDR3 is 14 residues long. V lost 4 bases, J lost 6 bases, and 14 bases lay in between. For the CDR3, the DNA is TGTGCCAGCAGTTGGGGGGTAGTTGTGGATACGCAGTATTTT. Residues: CASSWGVVVDTQYF. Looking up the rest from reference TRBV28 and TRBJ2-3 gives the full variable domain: DVKVTQSSRYLVKRTGEKVFLECVQDMDHENMFWYRQDPGLGLRLIYFSYDVKMKEKGDIPEGYSVSREKKERFSLILESASTNQTSMYLCASSWGVVVDTQYFGPGTRLTVL.

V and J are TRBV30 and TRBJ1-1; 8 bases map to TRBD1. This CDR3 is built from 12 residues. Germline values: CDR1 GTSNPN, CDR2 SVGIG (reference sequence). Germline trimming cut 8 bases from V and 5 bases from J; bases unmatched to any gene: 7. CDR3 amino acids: CAVGQGGTEAFF. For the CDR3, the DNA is TGTGCCGTCGGACAGGGAGGAACTGAAGCTTTCTTT.

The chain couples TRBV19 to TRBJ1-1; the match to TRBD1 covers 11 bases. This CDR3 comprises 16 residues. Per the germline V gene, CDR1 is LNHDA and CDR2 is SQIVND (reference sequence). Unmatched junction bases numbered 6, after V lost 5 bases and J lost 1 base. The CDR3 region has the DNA TGTGCCAGTAGTCTCGGACAGGGGGCTTGGAACACTGAAGCTTTCTTT. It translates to CASSLGQGAWNTEAFF.

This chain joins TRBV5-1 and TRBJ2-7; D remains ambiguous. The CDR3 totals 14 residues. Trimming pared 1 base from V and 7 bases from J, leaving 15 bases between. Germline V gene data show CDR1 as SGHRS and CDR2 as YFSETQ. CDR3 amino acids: CASSLTETPTEQYF. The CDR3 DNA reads TGCGCCAGCAGCTTGACCGAAACCCCGACTGAGCAGTACTTC.

The CDR3 DNA sequence: TGCGCCAGCAGCCCCCAGGGGGCTACGGACACTGAAGCTTTCTTT. Protein product: CASSPQGATDTEAFF. This sequence joins TRBV4-3 and TRBJ1-1, with 8 bases matching TRBD1. Per germline, CDR1 LGHNA and CDR2 YSLEER. This CDR3 spans 15 amino acids. V lost 4 bases and J lost 3; bases outside the gene matches: 7.

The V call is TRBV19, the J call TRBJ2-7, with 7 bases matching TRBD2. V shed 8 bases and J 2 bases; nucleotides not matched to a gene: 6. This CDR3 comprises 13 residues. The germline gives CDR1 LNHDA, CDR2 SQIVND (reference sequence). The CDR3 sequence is CASGRDYTYEQYF. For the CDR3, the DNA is TGTGCCAGTGGCCGGGACTACACCTACGAGCAGTACTTC.

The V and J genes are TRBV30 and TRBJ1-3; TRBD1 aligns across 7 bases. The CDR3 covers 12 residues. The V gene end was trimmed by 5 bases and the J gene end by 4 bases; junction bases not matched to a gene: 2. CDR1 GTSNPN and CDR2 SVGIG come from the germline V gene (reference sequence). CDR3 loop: CAWRDSGNTIYF. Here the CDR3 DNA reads TGTGCCTGGCGGGACAGCGGAAACACCATATATTTT.

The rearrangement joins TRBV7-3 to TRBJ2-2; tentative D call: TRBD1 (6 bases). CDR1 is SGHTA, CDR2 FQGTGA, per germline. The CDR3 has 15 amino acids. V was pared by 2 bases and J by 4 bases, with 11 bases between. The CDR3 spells CASSLSRGSTGELFF. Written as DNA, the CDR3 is TGTGCCAGCAGCTTATCCAGGGGTAGCACCGGGGAGCTGTTTTTT.

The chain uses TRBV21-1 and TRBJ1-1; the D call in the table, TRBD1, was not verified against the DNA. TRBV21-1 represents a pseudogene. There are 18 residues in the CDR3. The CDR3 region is CASSKDPGTDRRNTEAFF. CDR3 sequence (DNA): TGTGCCAGCAGCAAAGACCCAGGAACCGACAGGAGGAACACTGAAGCTTTCTTT.

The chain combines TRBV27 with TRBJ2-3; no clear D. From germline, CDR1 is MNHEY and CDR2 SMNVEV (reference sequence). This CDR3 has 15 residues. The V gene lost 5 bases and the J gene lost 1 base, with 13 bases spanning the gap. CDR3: CASSEKRSRTDTQYF. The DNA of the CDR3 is TGTGCCAGCAGTGAGAAGAGATCCCGCACAGATACGCAGTATTTT.

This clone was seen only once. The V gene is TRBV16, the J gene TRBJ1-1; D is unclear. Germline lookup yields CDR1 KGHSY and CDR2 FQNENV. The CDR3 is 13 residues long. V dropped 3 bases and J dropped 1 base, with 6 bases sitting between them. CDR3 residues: CASSHLPNTEAFF. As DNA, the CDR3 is TGTGCCAGCAGCCATCTACCGAACACTGAAGCTTTCTTT.

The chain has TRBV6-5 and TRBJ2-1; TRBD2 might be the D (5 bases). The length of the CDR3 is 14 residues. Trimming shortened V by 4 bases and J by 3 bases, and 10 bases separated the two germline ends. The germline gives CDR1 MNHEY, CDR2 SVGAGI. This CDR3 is CASSWAGHYNEQFF. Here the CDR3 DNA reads TGTGCCAGCAGTTGGGCGGGTCACTACAATGAGCAGTTCTTC.

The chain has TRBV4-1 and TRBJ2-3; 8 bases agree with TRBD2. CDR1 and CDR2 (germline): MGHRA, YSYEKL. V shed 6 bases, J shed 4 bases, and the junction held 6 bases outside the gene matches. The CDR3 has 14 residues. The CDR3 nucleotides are TGCGCCAGCAGGACTAGCGTTAATTCAGATACGCAGTATTTT. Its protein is CASRTSVNSDTQYF.

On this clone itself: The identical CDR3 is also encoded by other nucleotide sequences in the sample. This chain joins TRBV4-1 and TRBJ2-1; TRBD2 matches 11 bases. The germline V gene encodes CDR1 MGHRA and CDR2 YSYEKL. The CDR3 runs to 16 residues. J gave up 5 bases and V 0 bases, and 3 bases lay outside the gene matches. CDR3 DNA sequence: TGCGCCAGCAGCCAAGAAGGGACTAGCGGAAACAATGAGCAGTTCTTC. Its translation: CASSQEGTSGNNEQFF.

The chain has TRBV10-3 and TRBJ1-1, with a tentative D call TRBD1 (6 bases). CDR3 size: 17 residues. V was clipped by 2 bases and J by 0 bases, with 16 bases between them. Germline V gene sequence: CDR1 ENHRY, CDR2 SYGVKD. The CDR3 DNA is TGTGCCATCAGTGAGACGGGACAAGGACTCATGAACACTGAAGCTTTCTTT. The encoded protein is CAISETGQGLMNTEAFF.

CDR3 sequence reads: CASSPSGRVDYEQYF. The DNA of the CDR3 is TGTGCCAGCAGCCCTAGCGGGAGAGTAGACTACGAGCAGTACTTC. The chain joins TRBV28 to TRBJ2-7; 10 nucleotides match TRBD2. This CDR3 contains 15 residues. The germline V gene has CDR1 MDHEN and CDR2 SYDVKM. V lost 6 bases, J lost 3 bases, and 8 bases stayed unmatched.

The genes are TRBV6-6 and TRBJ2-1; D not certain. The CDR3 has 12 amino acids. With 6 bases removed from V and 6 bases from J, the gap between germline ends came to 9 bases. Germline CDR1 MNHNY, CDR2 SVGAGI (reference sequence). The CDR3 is CASSPHGNEQFF. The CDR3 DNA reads TGTGCCAGCAGCCCGCACGGCAATGAGCAGTTCTTC.